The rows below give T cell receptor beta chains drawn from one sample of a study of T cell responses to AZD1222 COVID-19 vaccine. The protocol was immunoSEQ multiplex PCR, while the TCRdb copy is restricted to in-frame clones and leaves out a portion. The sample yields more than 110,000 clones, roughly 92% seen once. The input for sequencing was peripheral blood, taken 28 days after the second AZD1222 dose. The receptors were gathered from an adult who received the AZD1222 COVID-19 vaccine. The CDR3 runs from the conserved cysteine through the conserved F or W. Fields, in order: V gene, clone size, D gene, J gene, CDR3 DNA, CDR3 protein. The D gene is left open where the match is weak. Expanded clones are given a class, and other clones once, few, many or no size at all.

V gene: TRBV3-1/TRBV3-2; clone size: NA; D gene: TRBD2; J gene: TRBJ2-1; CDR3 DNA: TGTGCCAGCAGCCAGGATGGGACTATCATCAATGAGCAGTTCTTC; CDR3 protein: CASSQDGTIINEQFF
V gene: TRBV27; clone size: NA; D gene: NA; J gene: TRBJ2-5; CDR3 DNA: TGTGCCAGCAGTTTACCCCCGGGGACCCAGTACTTC; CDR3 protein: CASSLPPGTQYF
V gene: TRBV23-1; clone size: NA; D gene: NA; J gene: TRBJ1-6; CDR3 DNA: TGCGCCAGCAGTCAATGTGGGGATTATTCACCCCTCCACTTT; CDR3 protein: CASSQCGDYSPLHF
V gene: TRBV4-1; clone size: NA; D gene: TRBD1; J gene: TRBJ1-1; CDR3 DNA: TGCGCCAGCAGCCAAGAGGGACAGGGGGGAACTGAAGCTTTCTTT; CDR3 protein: CASSQEGQGGTEAFF
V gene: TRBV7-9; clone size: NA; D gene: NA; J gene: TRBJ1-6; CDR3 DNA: TGTGCCAGCAGCTTACCCCAGGGTTCACCCCTCCACTTT; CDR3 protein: CASSLPQGSPLHF
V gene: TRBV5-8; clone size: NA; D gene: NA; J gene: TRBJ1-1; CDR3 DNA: TGTGCCAGCAGCTTCGGGGTCACTGAAGCTTTCTTT; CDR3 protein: CASSFGVTEAFF
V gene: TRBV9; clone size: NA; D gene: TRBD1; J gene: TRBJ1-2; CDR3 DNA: TGTGCCAGCAGCGGCAAATCGGACAGGGCCTATAACTATGGCTACACCTTC; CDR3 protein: CASSGKSDRAYNYGYTF
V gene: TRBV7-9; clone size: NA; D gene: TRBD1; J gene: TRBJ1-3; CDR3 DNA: TGTGCCAGCAGCTTCGGGACAGGGGAAGGAAACACCATATATTTT; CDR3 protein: CASSFGTGEGNTIYF
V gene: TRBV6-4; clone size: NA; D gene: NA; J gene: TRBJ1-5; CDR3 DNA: TGTGCCAGCAGTCAGCAGGGAGGCTCCAATCAGCCCCAGCATTTT; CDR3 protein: CASSQQGGSNQPQHF
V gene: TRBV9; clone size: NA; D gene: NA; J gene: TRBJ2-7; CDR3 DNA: TGTGCCAGCAGCGTAGGGGTCGGAGTCGAGCAGTACTTC; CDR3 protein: CASSVGVGVEQYF
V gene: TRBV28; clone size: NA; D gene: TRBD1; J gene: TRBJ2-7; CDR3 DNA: TGTGCCAGCAATCTTCAGGAGGGGACAGGGGTTGTCGAGCAGTACTTC; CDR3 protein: CASNLQEGTGVVEQYF
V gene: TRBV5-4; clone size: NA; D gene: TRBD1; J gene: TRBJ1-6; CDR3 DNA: TGTGCCAGCAGCGTCGGACAGGGGGCATATAATTCACCCCTCCACTTT; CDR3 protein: CASSVGQGAYNSPLHF
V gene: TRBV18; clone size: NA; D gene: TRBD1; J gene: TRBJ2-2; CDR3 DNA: TGTGCCAGCTCACCACCCACAGGGGCGAACACCGGGGAGCTGTTTTTT; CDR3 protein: CASSPPTGANTGELFF
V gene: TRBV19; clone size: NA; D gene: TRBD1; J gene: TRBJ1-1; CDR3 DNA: TGTGCCAGTAGCGGGGACAGGGGGACTGAAGCTTTCTTT; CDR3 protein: CASSGDRGTEAFF
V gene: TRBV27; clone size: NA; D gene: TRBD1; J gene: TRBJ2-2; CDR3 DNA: TGTGCCAGCAGTTTAAAAGGGGGCCACACCGGGGAGCTGTTTTTT; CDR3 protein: CASSLKGGHTGELFF
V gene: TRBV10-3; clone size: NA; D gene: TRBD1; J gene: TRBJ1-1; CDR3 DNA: TGTGCCATCAATGGGGACAGGGGGCAGAACACTGAAGCTTTCTTT; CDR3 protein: CAINGDRGQNTEAFF
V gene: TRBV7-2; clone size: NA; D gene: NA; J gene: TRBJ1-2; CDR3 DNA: TGTGCCAGCAGCTTAGCAGGGTTCGTCGGCTACACCTTC; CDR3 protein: CASSLAGFVGYTF
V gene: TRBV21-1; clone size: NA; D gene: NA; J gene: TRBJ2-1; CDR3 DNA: TGTGCCAGCAGAAAGGGGGCTAGCGGGCGACGCAATGAGCAGTTCTTC; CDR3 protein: CASRKGASGRRNEQFF
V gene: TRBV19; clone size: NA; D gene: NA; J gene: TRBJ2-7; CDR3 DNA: TGTGCCAGTAGTATCGGGGCTACTGGAATGTACTTC; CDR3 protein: CASSIGATGMYF
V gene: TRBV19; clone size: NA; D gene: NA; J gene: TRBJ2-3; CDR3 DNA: TGTGCCAGTACTTGGGGCTTGGCAGATACGCAGTATTTT; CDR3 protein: CASTWGLADTQYF
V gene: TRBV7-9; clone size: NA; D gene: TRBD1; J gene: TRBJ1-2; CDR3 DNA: TGTGCCGGCGGGACAGGGGATGGCTACACCTTC; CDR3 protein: CAGGTGDGYTF
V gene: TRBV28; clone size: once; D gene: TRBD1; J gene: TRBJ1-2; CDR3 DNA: TGTGCCAGCACTTCAGCTGGGACAGGGGGTTATGGCTACACCTTC; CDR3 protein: CASTSAGTGGYGYTF
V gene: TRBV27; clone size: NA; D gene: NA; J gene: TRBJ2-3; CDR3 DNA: TGTGCCAGCAGTCCCGGGACCTTTGATACGCAGTATTTT; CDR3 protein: CASSPGTFDTQYF
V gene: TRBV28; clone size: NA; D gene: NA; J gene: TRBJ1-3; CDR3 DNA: TGTGCCAGCAGTTTAGGCGGAACCTCTGGAAACACCATATATTTT; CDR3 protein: CASSLGGTSGNTIYF
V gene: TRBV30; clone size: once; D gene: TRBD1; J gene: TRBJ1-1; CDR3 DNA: TGTGCCTGGGCCCCAGGTTTTACAGGGGCCGGGGGGCCGGCTTTCTTT; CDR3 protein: CAWAPGFTGAGGPAFF
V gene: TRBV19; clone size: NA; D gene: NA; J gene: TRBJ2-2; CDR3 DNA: TGTGCCACCCGACTAGGAGGTTTGGACACCGGGGAGCTGTTTTTT; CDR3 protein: CATRLGGLDTGELFF
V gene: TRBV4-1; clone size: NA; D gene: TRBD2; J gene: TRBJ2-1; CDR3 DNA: TGCGCCAGCAGCCACGCATCGGGACTAGCGCGCAACAATGAGCAGTTCTTC; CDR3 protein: CASSHASGLARNNEQFF
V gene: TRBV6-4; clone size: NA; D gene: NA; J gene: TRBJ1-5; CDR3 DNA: TGTGCCAGCAGTCCCGGGGCGGGGATCAATCAGCCCCAGCATTTT; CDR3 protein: CASSPGAGINQPQHF
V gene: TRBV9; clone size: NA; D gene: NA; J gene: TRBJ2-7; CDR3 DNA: TGTGCCAGCAGCGTATCCGGCCAGGCAACCTACGAGCAGTACTTC; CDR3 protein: CASSVSGQATYEQYF
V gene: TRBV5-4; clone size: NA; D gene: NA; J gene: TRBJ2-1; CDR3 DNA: TGTGCCCACAAATGGTATGAGCAGTTCTTC; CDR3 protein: CAHKWYEQFF
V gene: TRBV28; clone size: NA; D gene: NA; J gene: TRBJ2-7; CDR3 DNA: TGTGCCAGCAGCCCGGAGAGGAGGAGCTCCTACGAGCAGTACTTC; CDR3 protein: CASSPERRSSYEQYF
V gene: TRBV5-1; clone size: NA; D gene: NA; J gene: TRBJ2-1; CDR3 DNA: TGCGCCAGCAGCTTGAGTACGGGATATGAGCAGTTCTTC; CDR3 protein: CASSLSTGYEQFF
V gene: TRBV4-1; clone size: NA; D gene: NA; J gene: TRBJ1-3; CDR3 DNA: TGCGCCAGCAGCCAACTTTGGGGGGACGGAAACACCATATATTTT; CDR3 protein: CASSQLWGDGNTIYF
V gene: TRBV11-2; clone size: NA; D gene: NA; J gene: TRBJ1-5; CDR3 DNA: TGTGCCAGCAGCTTAGATAGAGATCAGCCCCAGCATTTT; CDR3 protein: CASSLDRDQPQHF
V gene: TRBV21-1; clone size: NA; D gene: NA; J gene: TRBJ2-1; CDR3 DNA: TGTGCCAGCAGGATAGGACAGGGCGGAGAGCAGTTCTTC; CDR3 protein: CASRIGQGGEQFF
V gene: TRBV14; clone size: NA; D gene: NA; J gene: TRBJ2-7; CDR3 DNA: TGTGCCAGCAGCCAAGATCCGGACCCGTTCTACGAGCAGTACTTC; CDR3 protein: CASSQDPDPFYEQYF
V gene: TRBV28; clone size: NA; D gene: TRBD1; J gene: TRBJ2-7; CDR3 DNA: TGTGCCAGCAGTTTTTGGGACAGGGGGCTGGACGAGCAGTACTTC; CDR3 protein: CASSFWDRGLDEQYF
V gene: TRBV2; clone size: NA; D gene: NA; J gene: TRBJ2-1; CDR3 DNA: TGTGCCAGCAGTGTTGTCAGGGGCGATGAGCAGTTCTTC; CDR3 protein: CASSVVRGDEQFF
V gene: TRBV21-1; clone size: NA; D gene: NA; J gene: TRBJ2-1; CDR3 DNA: TGTGCCAGCAGCACCCCCCGTCGCTCCTACAATGAGCAGTTCTTC; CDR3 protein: CASSTPRRSYNEQFF
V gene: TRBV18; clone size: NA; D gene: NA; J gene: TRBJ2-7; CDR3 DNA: TGTGCCAGCTCACCGGCGACGGACCTTTACGAGCAGTACTTC; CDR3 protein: CASSPATDLYEQYF
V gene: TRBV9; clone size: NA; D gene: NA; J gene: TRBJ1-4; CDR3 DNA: TGTGCCAGCAGTGCCTCGGAGGGCATAGGATACGAAAAACTGTTTTTT; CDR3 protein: CASSASEGIGYEKLFF
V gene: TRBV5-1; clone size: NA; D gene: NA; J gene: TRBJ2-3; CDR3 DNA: TGCGCCAGCAGCCCTGCCGCGGTACGATCCGCAGATACGCAGTATTTT; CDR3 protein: CASSPAAVRSADTQYF
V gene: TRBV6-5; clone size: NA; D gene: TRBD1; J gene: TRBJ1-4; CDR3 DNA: TGTGCCAGCAGTCCGGGACAGAACAATGAAAAACTGTTTTTT; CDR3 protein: CASSPGQNNEKLFF
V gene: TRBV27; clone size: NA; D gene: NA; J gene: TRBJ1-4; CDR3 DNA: TGTGCCAGCAGTCCGGATTATGAAAAACTGTTTTTT; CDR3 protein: CASSPDYEKLFF
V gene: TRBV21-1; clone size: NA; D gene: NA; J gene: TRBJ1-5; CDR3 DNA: TGTGCCAGCAGCAAAATCGCAAGTAGGGTTGGAAGCAATCAGCCCCAGCATTTT; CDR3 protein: CASSKIASRVGSNQPQHF
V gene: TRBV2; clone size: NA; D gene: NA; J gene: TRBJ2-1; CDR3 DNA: TGTGCCAGCATTGAGGGAGTTTACAATGAGCAGTTCTTC; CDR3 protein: CASIEGVYNEQFF
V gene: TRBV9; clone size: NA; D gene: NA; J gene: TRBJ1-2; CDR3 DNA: TGTGCCAGCAGCGCAGGCGAGGGCCTCTATGGCTACACCTTC; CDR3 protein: CASSAGEGLYGYTF
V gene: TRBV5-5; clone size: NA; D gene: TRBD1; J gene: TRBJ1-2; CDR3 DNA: TGTGCCAGCAGCCTTGCCGGGACAGGGGGTCAAGGCTACACCTTC; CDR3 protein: CASSLAGTGGQGYTF
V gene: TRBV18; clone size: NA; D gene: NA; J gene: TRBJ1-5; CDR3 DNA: TGTGCCAGCTCACCAATTGGTCAGCCCCAGCATTTT; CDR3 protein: CASSPIGQPQHF
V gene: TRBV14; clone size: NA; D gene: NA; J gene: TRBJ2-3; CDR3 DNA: TGTGCCAGCAGCAGGCTTGCTACAGATACGCAGTATTTT; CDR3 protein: CASSRLATDTQYF
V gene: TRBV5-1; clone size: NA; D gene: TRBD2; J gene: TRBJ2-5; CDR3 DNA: TGCGCCAGCAGCCCTGGGACTAGATCGTACCAAGAGACCCAGTACTTC; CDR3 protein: CASSPGTRSYQETQYF
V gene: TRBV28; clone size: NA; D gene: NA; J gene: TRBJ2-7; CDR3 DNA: TGTGCCAGCAGTCTGACGCGGGAGCAGTACTTC; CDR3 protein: CASSLTREQYF
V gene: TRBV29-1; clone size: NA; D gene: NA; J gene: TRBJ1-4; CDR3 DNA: TGCAGCGTTCTTTCGGGGTGGGGGAGCGACGAAAAACTGTTTTTT; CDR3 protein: CSVLSGWGSDEKLFF